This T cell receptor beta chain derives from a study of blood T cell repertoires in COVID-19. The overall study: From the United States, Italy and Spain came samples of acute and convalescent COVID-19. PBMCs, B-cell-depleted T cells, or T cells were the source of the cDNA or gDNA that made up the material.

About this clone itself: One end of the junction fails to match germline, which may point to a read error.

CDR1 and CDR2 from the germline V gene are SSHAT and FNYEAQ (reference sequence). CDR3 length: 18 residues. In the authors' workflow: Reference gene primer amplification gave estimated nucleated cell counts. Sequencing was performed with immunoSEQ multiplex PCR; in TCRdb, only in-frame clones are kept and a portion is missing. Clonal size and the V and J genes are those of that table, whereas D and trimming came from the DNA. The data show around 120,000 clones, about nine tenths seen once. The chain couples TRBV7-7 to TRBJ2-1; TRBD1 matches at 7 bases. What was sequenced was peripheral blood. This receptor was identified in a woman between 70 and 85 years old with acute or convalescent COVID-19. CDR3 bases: TGTGCTAGCAGCTTACAGACCAAGGGGGCTTCGGGGTACAATGAGCAGTTCTTC. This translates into CASSLQTKGASGYNEQFF.